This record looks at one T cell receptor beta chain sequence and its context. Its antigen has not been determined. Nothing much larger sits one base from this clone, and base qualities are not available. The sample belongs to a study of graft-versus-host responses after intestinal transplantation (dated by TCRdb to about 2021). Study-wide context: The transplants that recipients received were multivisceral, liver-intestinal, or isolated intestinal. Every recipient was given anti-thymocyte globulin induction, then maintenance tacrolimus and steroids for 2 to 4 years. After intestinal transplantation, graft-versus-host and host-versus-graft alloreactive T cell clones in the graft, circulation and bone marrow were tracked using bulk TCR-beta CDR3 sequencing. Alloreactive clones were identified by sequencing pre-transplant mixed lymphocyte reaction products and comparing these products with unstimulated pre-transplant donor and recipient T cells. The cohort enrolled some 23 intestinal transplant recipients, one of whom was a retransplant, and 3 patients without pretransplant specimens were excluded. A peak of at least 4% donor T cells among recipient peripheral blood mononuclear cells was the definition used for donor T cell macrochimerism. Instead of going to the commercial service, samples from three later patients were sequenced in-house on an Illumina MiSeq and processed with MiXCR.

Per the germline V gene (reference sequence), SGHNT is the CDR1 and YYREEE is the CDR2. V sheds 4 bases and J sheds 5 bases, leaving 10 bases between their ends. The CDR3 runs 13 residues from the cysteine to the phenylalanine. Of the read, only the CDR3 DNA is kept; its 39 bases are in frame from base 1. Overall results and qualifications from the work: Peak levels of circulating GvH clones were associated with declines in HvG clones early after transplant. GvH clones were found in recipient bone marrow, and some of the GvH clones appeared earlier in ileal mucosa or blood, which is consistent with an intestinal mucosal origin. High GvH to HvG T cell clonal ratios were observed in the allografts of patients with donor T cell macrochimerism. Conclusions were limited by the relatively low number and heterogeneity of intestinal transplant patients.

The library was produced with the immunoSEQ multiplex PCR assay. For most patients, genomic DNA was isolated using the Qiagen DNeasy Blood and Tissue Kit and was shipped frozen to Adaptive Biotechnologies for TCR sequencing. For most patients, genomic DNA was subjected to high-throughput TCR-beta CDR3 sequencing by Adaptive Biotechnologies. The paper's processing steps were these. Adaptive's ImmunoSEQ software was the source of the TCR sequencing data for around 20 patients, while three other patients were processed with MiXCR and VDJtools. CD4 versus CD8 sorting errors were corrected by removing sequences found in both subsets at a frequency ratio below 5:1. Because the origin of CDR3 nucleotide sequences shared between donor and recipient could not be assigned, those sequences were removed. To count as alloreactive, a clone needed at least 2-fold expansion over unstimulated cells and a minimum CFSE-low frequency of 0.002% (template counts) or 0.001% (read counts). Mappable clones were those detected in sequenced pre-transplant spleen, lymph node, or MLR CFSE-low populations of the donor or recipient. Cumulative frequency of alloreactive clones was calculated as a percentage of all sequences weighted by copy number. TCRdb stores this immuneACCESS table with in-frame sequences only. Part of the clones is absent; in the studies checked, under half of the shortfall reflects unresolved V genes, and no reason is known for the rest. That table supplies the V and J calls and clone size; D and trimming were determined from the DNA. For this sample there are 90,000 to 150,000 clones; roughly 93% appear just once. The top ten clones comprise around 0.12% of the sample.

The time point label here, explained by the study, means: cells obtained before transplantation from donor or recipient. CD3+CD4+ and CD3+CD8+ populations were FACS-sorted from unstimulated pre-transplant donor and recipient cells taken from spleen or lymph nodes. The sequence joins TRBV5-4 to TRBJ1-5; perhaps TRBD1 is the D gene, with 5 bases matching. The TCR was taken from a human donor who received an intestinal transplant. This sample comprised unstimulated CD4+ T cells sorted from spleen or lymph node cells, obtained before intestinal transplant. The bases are TGTGCCAGCAGCCTAGACAGTTATCAGCCCCAGCATTTT. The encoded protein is CASSLDSYQPQHF.